The 5 T cell receptor beta chains reported below all come from one sample, sequenced in a study of shared clonotypes between healthy human individuals. Sequencing used immunoSEQ multiplex PCR; TCRdb keeps in-frame clones, though not all of them. Here the sample spans over 1.4 million clones, over 95% being singletons. Sequencing used naive CD4+ T cells sorted from blood. Sample subset: CD45RA+ positively selected. The receptors come from a man in his thirties or forties in good health.

This clone appeared a single time. This chain uses TRBV5-8 with TRBJ2-7; weak D call: TRBD1 (6 bases). Germline values: CDR1 SGHTS, CDR2 YDEGEE. V was shortened by 0 bases and J by 4 bases, with 17 bases between the two germline ends. This CDR3 spans 16 amino acids. The CDR3 coding sequence is TGTGCCAGCAGCTTGGCCCTTACATCCACAGGGTACGAGCAGTACTTC. The encoded protein is CASSLALTSTGYEQYF.

The rearrangement links TRBV18 to TRBJ2-5; maybe TRBD1 (5 bases). The CDR3 totals 15 residues. Germline V CDR1 and CDR2: KGHSH, LQKENI. The V gene lost 3 bases and the J gene lost 9 bases, with 20 bases spanning the gap. The CDR3 nucleotides are TGTGCCAGCTCACCGCCCCTACTCGTAGGGGTAGCCCAGTACTTC. Protein: CASSPPLLVGVAQYF.

The chain employs TRBV5-1 and TRBJ1-1, with D maybe TRBD1 (5 bases). The V gene lost 0 bases and the J gene lost 3 bases, with 15 bases spanning the gap. CDR1 SGHRS and CDR2 YFSETQ come from the germline V gene. This CDR3 comprises 16 residues. CDR3 residues: CASSLDGRVKHTEAFF. In nucleotides, the CDR3 is TGCGCCAGCAGCTTGGACGGCAGGGTGAAGCACACTGAAGCTTTCTTT. Drawing the rest from reference TRBV5-1 and TRBJ1-1, the complete variable domain is KAGVTQTPRYLIKTRGQQVTLSCSPISGHRSVSWYQQTPGQGLQFLFEYFSETQRNKGNFPGRFSGRQFSNSRSEMNVSTLELGDSALYLCASSLDGRVKHTEAFFGQGTRLTVV.

This clone was found a few times. The same CDR3 is also encoded by other DNA sequences in this sample. This chain connects TRBV19 to TRBJ1-1, with 7 positions matching TRBD1. Germline-derived CDR1 and CDR2 are LNHDA and SQIVND (reference sequence). This CDR3 spans 13 amino acids. V trimming: 4 bases; J trimming: 3 bases; junction bases outside the gene matches: 2. The CDR3 bases are TGTGCCAGTAGTACCGACAGGGACACTGAAGCTTTCTTT. As protein: CASSTDRDTEAFF. Looking up the rest from reference TRBV19 and TRBJ1-1 gives the full variable domain: DGGITQSPKYLFRKEGQNVTLSCEQNLNHDAMYWYRQDPGQGLRLIYYSQIVNDFQKGDIAEGYSVSREKKESFPLTVTSAQKNPTAFYLCASSTDRDTEAFFGQGTRLTVV.

The CDR3 DNA follows: TGTGCCAGCAGCTTAACAGGGAATAACTATGGCTACACCTTC. It encodes CASSLTGNNYGYTF. The gene calls are TRBV7-3 and TRBJ1-2; D not certain. The V end lost 0 bases, the J end lost 1 base, and 6 bases lay between the germline ends. Germline lookup yields CDR1 SGHTA and CDR2 FQGTGA. This CDR3 has 14 residues.